Described below is a single T cell receptor (beta chain) sequence and its context. Antigen unknown. These data belong to a study of cytomegalovirus exposure and HLA in healthy donors. Regarding the study as a whole: Some TCR beta chains (about 170 of them) were listed as cytomegalovirus-associated.

The germline V gene has CDR1 SGHTA and CDR2 FQGNSA. The germline V and J ends were trimmed by 0 bases and 5 bases, with 14 bases remaining between them. CDR3 length equals 15 residues. 60 Vbeta and 13 Jbeta primers were used in PCR. Sequenced by immunoSEQ multiplex PCR; TCRdb stores in-frame clones only, minus some. The sample shows 150,000 to 200,000 clones, 60% to 85% of them seen only once. This TCR came from a man aged 50 to 59 in good health and CMV-seropositive. The sample comprised PBMCs. The gene calls are TRBV7-2 and TRBJ2-7; possible D gene TRBD1, 5 bases. This CDR3 is CASSLAVYTGDEQYF. CDR3 nucleotides: TGTGCCAGCAGCTTAGCGGTTTACACAGGCGACGAGCAGTACTTC.